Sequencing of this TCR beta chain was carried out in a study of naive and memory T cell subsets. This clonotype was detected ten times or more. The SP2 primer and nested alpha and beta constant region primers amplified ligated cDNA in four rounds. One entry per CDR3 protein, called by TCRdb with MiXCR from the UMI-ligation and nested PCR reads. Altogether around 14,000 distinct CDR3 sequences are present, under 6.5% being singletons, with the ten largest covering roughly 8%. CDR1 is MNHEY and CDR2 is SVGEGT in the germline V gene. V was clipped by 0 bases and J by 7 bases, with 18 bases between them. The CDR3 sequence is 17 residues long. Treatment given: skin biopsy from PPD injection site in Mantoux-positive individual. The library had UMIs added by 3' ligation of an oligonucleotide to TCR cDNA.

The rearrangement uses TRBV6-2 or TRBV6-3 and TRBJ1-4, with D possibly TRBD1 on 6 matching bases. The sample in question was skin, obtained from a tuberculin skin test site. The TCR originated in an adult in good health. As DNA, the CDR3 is TGTGCCAGCAGTTACTCGGCGGGGGGCGCGCGTCCTGAAAAACTGTTTTTT. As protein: CASSYSAGGARPEKLFF.